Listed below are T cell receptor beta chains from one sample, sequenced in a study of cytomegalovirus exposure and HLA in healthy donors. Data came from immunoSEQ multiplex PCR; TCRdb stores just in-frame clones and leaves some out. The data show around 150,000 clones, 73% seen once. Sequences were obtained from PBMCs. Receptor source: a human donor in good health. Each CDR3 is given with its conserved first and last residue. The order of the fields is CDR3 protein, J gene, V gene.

CDR3: CAIIGTGSGNTIYF
J: TRBJ1-3
V: TRBV10-3

CDR3: CASSLGTTPGRVDEQYF
J: TRBJ2-7
V: TRBV5-1

CDR3: CASSPRGAAYEQYF
J: TRBJ2-7
V: TRBV5-4

CDR3: CASSPFPDRGRDYEQYF
J: TRBJ2-7
V: TRBV27

CDR3: CASSRLRNEQFF
J: TRBJ2-1
V: TRBV7-9

CDR3: CAWSGRDYFIYEQYF
J: .
V: TRBV30

CDR3: CASSQDRGDTDTQYF
J: TRBJ2-3
V: TRBV5-4

CDR3: CASSQDLNQPQHF
J: TRBJ1-5
V: TRBV4-1

CDR3: CASGLAIGNTQYF
J: TRBJ2-3
V: TRBV12-5

CDR3: CASSPMGTSNYGYTF
J: TRBJ1-2
V: TRBV18

CDR3: CASSGRGDSGHTEAFF
J: TRBJ1-1
V: TRBV6-1

CDR3: CASTSEGNQPQHF
J: TRBJ1-5
V: TRBV6-1

CDR3: CASTSPSRGAGGNQPQHF
J: TRBJ1-5
V: TRBV19

CDR3: CSVETNRAWGAFF
J: TRBJ1-1
V: TRBV29-1

CDR3: CASSRQGYEQYF
J: TRBJ2-7
V: TRBV6-5

CDR3: CASSLTSGYEQYF
J: TRBJ2-7
V: TRBV5-6

CDR3: CASPTEDTQYF
J: TRBJ2-3
V: TRBV25-1

CDR3: CAWSLAGADTQYF
J: TRBJ2-3
V: TRBV30

CDR3: CASSPSGGTFEDTGELFF
J: TRBJ2-2
V: TRBV7-9

CDR3: CATSSSRAGANVLTF
J: TRBJ2-6
V: TRBV15

CDR3: CSVVNSYEQYF
J: TRBJ2-7
V: TRBV29-1

CDR3: CASSLEFTGGSDEQFF
J: TRBJ2-1
V: TRBV5-4

CDR3: CASESGRIDEQFF
J: TRBJ2-1
V: TRBV2

CDR3: CASSIDPPGQGFNEQFF
J: TRBJ2-1
V: TRBV19

CDR3: CASSARAGGYTF
J: TRBJ1-2
V: TRBV9

CDR3: CASSLVSAGELFF
J: TRBJ2-2
V: TRBV5-1

CDR3: CASSNYRDSHNYEQYF
J: TRBJ2-7
V: TRBV2

CDR3: CASSSSETQYF
J: TRBJ2-5
V: TRBV28

CDR3: CASSRSGQDRYGYTF
J: TRBJ1-2
V: TRBV11-2

CDR3: CASSFQGDSNQPQHF
J: TRBJ1-5
V: TRBV5-1

CDR3: CASTGTELISSYNSPLHF
J: TRBJ1-6
V: TRBV6-4

CDR3: CASSLQDRGHGEQYF
J: TRBJ2-7
V: TRBV7-9

CDR3: CASSEWVAGVYEQYF
J: TRBJ2-7
V: TRBV25-1

CDR3: CASSQGDSYSNQPQHF
J: TRBJ1-5
V: TRBV4-1

CDR3: CASSLREAYNEQFF
J: TRBJ2-1
V: TRBV11-3

CDR3: CASNNQGFTEAFF
J: TRBJ1-1
V: TRBV19

CDR3: CASSPQGAGGYTF
J: TRBJ1-2
V: TRBV7-6

CDR3: CASSQDTGNLYGYTF
J: TRBJ1-2
V: TRBV4-1

CDR3: CASSMTSGGHTQYF
J: TRBJ2-3
V: TRBV6-6

CDR3: CASSQDSPGDTQYF
J: TRBJ2-3
V: TRBV4-2

CDR3: CASSLLLTGANSPLHF
J: TRBJ1-6
V: TRBV7-8

CDR3: CASSPGTGGFEQYF
J: TRBJ2-7
V: TRBV9

CDR3: CASSHNQPGEQFF
J: TRBJ2-1
V: TRBV7-9

CDR3: CASSVEGEPPQHF
J: TRBJ1-5
V: TRBV9